Sequencing of this T cell receptor (beta chain) was carried out in a study of blood T cell repertoires in COVID-19. Here immunoSEQ multiplex PCR was the method, and the copy in TCRdb shows in-frame clones only, minus some. The sample records about 230,000 clones, 70% to 90% being singletons. Trimming cost V 2 bases and J 0 bases, with 11 bases left between them. CDR3 length: 16 amino acids. Per the germline V gene, CDR1 is MNHNS and CDR2 is SASEGT. The origin of this receptor is a man aged 50 or older with COVID-19, enrolled during active disease. The chain uses TRBV6-1 and TRBJ1-5, with D unresolved. Input material: peripheral blood. The CDR3 loop reads CASSEQAGYSNQPQHF. The CDR3 nucleotides read TGTGCCAGCAGTGAACAGGCTGGGTATAGCAATCAGCCCCAGCATTTT.